Following are 13 T cell receptor beta chains from one sample sequenced in a study of tumor-infiltrating lymphocytes in primary liver carcinoma. Co-extracted RNA and DNA came from roughly 20-30 mg of unsorted bulk tissue. Starting from around 0.45 ug of total RNA, TCR beta cDNA was produced with a primer in the constant region. Investigators got TCR beta libraries out of three nested multiplex PCR rounds, done with slightly modified ARM-PCR. For 10 cycles apiece, the opening two PCR rounds ran with TRBV1-TRBV30 forward primers and a C-beta reverse primer. One entry per CDR3 protein results from TCRdb running MiXCR on the multiplex PCR reads. Of 40,000 to 55,000 distinct CDR3 sequences listed, less than 85% are singletons. Sequencing was performed on liver tumor tissue from sampling region 5. Subset: tumor region T5, tumor centre. The receptors were gathered from a man aged 35 to 55 with primary liver carcinoma and hepatitis B virus infection.

The J gene is TRBJ2-7, the V gene TRBV7-3, with 9 positions matching TRBD2. The trim removed 10 bases at V and 0 bases at J, leaving 7 bases unmatched. The CDR3 consists of 14 residues. Germline CDR1 is SGHTA and CDR2 is FQGTGA. The CDR3 DNA sequence: TGTGCCAACAGACTTAGCGGGGGCTCCTACGAGCAGTACTTC. This sequence encodes CANRLSGGSYEQYF.

Worth noting for this clonotype: It is likely a read error, because the conserved phenylalanine at the end of the CDR3 is missing. No DNA is shown, since the ends of the CDR3 on it are uncertain; the CDR3 is the one TCRdb lists. The chain couples TRBV6-5 to TRBJ2-2. Germline CDR1 MNHEY, CDR2 SVGAGI. The CDR3 is 15 amino acids in total, end residues counted. The CDR3 loop reads CASSYAVDGTGEPFS.

V and J are TRBV4-1 and TRBJ2-3, with 7 bases that match TRBD2. The CDR3 totals 15 residues. The germline CDR1 and CDR2 sequences are MGHRA and YSYEKL. J gave up 8 bases and V 0 bases, and 8 bases lay outside the gene matches. The CDR3, as DNA: TGCGCCAGCAGCCAAGAACCTAGCGGCTCAGGTACGCAGTATTTT. Protein product: CASSQEPSGSGTQYF.

With respect to this clonotype: A junction boundary mismatches the germline segment, possibly from a read error. V is TRBV20-1 and J is TRBJ2-5; no firm D call. The CDR3 is 13 residues long. The germline gives CDR1 DFQATT, CDR2 SNEGSKA (reference sequence). The CDR3 sequence is CSASVGSTETQHF. The DNA of the CDR3 is TGCAGTGCTAGTGTTGGAAGCACAGAGACCCAGCACTTC.

This clonotype was counted many times. This sequence joins TRBV6-1 and TRBJ2-7; 8 nucleotides align to TRBD2. Germline loops: CDR1 MNHNS, CDR2 SASEGT. V was clipped by 7 bases and J by 3 bases; unmatched bases: 11. This CDR3 spans 15 amino acids. The CDR3 region is CASKEGSGRIYEQYF. The CDR3 nucleotides read TGTGCCAGCAAGGAAGGGAGCGGGAGAATCTACGAGCAGTACTTC.

The rearrangement uses TRBV5-5 and TRBJ1-5; D might be TRBD1 (6 bases). The CDR3 is 15 amino acids. Germline CDR1 SGHKS, CDR2 YYEKEE (reference sequence). Trimming removed 2 bases at V and 3 bases at J, with 12 bases between. CDR3 sequence reads: CASSLRGSYNQPQHF. The CDR3 DNA is TGTGCCAGCAGCTTAAGGGGGAGTTACAATCAGCCCCAGCATTTT.

By share of the sample, this clonotype is medium-sized. The chain combines TRBV11-2 with TRBJ2-7, with 8 bases that match TRBD2. Per germline, CDR1 SGHAT and CDR2 FQNNGV. Losses at the gene ends were 5 bases for V and 6 bases for J; bases not matched to a gene: 3. This CDR3 contains 12 residues. The CDR3 spells CASSPGGGEQYF. In nucleotides, the CDR3 is TGTGCCAGCAGCCCCGGGGGGGGCGAGCAGTACTTC.

Regarding this clonotype: One end of the junction varies from germline; a read error may be responsible. The chain has TRBV11-3 and TRBJ1-1, with TRBD1 matching over 7 bases. This CDR3 is built from 13 residues. Germline CDR1 reads SGHNT; CDR2 reads YENEEA. CDR3 in amino acids: CANSLAGGPKAFF. The CDR3 coding sequence is TGTGCCAACAGCTTAGCAGGGGGGCCTAAAGCTTTCTTT.

Many counts were recorded for this clonotype. This sequence joins TRBV6-1 and TRBJ2-1; 11 nucleotides align to TRBD1. CDR3 length equals 15 residues. The V and J ends lost 3 bases and 6 bases, in that order; junction bases with no gene match: 4. In germline, CDR1 is MNHNS, CDR2 SASEGT. CDR3 nucleotide sequence: TGTGCCAGCAGTGAGGGGACAGGGGGTCCCAATGAGCAGTTCTTC. It specifies CASSEGTGGPNEQFF.

This chain joins TRBV28 and TRBJ2-7, with TRBD2 identical over 11 bases. Germline assignment: CDR1 MDHEN and CDR2 SYDVKM. Trimming at V came to 11 bases and at J to 4 bases, leaving 10 bases not matched to a gene. CDR3 size: 14 residues. The CDR3 DNA follows: TGTGCCGGCTGCAGACTAGCGGGACTTTACGAGCAGTACTTC. It specifies CAGCRLAGLYEQYF.

About this clonotype itself: Relative to the germline gene, one junction end is altered; a read error may explain this. The chain links TRBV10-1 to TRBJ2-7; D perhaps matches TRBD1 (6 bases). Germline-derived CDR1 and CDR2 are WNHNN and SYGVQD (reference sequence). CDR3 size: 13 residues. The CDR3 nucleotides are TGCCCCAGCAGTGCCTCAGGGGCCTACGAGCACTACTTC. Translating gives CPSSASGAYEHYF.

Notes on this clonotype: Sequence at one end of the junction differs from germline and may be a read error. CDR3 residues: CANSQASSGSYERYF. The DNA for the CDR3 is TGCGCCAACAGCCAAGCTTCTAGCGGGAGCTACGAGCGGTACTTC. This sequence joins TRBV4-1 and TRBJ2-7; TRBD2 matches at 10 bases. Germline CDR1 reads MGHRA; CDR2 reads YSYEKL. This CDR3 is built from 15 residues.

With regard to this clonotype: A read error may account for a junction end that differs from germline. V and J are TRBV6-5 and TRBJ2-2; D ambiguous. The CDR3 sequence is 15 residues long. CDR1 MNHEY and CDR2 SVGAGI come from the germline V gene. Here the CDR3 DNA reads TGTGTCAGCAGTTACGCAATGGACGGCGCCGGGGAGCTGTTTTTT. Translation gives CVSSYAMDGAGELFF.